What follows describes a single T cell receptor beta chain. This specimen belongs to a study of T cells in tumors after PD-1 blockade. The CDR3 is 14 residues long. Per the germline V gene, CDR1 is KGHSH and CDR2 is LQKENI. Losses at the gene ends were 3 bases for V and 5 bases for J; bases not matched to a gene: 6. Assay used: immunoSEQ multiplex PCR; TCRdb lists only in-frame clones, some missing. The profile shows approximately 4,900 clones, around 70% of them singletons. This sequence joins TRBV18 and TRBJ1-1; 7 nucleotides line up with TRBD1. Here the sequenced sample was tumor tissue, taken before anti-PD-1 treatment. The receptor comes from a human donor with cutaneous squamous cell carcinoma. CDR3 loop: CASSPRRGDTEAFF. In nucleotides, the CDR3 is TGTGCCAGCTCACCGCGCAGGGGGGATACTGAAGCTTTCTTT.